This TCR beta chain is drawn from a study of blood T cell repertoires in COVID-19. The table came from immunoSEQ multiplex PCR; TCRdb's copy has only in-frame clones and leaves some out. The table shows some 150,000 clones, with around 86% occurring only once. Germline CDR1 is MGHDK and CDR2 is SYGVNS. Trimming removed 3 bases at V and 12 bases at J, with 9 bases between. This CDR3 contains 11 residues. J is TRBJ2-1 and V is TRBV25-1; unclear D gene. The sequence was obtained from a human donor in a cohort sampled during active COVID-19. Sample: peripheral blood. CDR3: CASSDRVWQFF. The CDR3 nucleotides are TGTGCCAGCAGTGACCGTGTCTGGCAGTTCTTC.